This T cell receptor beta chain was profiled in a study of CD8 T cells in ankylosing spondylitis. In its sample, this clonotype was seen many times. Its target is not known. General study points: CD8+ by phenotype, disease-linked clones were relatively rare in peripheral blood. Matched ankylosing spondylitis synovial fluid reportedly showed significant enrichment of disease-linked clones. A motif of fewer than ten highly homologous TCR beta variants was seen as apparently characteristic of ankylosing spondylitis blood.

Making the TCR beta libraries involved quantitative 5'-RACE with molecular barcodes. TCRdb ran MiXCR on the 5' RACE reads and lists one entry per CDR3 protein. The sample carries 180,000 or so distinct CDR3 sequences, around a tenth recorded once. CDR3 size: 16 residues. V trimming: 0 bases; J trimming: 3 bases; junction bases outside the gene matches: 3. Germline CDR1 reads LGHDT; CDR2 reads YNNKEL (reference sequence). Sequenced sample: blood, either unsorted or a sorted T cell fraction (not recorded which). The chain uses TRBV3-1 and TRBJ2-1, with 9 bases lining up with TRBD2. The sequence came from a male donor with ankylosing spondylitis or in good health (not recorded which). CDR3 protein: CASSQERGGHYNEQFF. The CDR3, as DNA: TGTGCCAGCAGCCAAGAGCGGGGGGGCCACTACAATGAGCAGTTCTTC.